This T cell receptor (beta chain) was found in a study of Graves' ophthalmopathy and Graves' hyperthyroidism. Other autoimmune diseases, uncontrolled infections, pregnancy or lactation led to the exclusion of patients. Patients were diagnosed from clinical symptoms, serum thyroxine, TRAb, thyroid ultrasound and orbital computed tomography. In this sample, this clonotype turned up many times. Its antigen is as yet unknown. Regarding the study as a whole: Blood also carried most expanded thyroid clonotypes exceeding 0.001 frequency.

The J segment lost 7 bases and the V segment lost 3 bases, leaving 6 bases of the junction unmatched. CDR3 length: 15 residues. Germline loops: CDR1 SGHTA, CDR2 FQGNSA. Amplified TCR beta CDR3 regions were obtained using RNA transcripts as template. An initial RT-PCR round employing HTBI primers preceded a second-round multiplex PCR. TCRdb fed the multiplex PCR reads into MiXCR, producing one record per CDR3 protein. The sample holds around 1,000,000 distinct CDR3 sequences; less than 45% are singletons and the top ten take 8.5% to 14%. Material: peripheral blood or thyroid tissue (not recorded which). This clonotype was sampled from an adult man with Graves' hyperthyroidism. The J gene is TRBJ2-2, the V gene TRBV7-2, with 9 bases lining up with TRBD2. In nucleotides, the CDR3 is TGTGCCAGCAGCTTTGGCGGGAGGGCCGGCGGGGAGCTGTTTTTT. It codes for CASSFGGRAGGELFF. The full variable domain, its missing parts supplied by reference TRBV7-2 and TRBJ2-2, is GAGVSQSPSNKVTEKGKDVELRCDPISGHTALYWYRQSLGQGLEFLIYFQGNSAPDKSGLPSDRFSAERTGGSVSTLTIQRTQQEDSAVYLCASSFGGRAGGELFFGEGSRLTVL.